The rows below give T cell receptor beta chains drawn from one sample of a study of cytomegalovirus exposure and HLA in healthy donors. TCRdb's table, derived via immunoSEQ multiplex PCR, lists solely in-frame clones and lacks some. The table shows about 77,000 clones, with around 78% occurring only once. Source material: PBMCs. Source of these receptors: a man between 40 and 49 years old in good health and CMV-seronegative. The CDR3 runs from the conserved cysteine through the conserved F or W. A D gene is named only where the DNA matches it firmly. Clone sizes are given selectively: once, few, many, or a class where the clone is expanded.

TRBV7-2	NA	NA	TRBJ1-4	TGTGCCAGCAGCCCGGGAAACAGCGCAACTAATGAAAAACTGTTTTTT	CASSPGNSATNEKLFF
TRBV6-5	NA	NA	TRBJ1-2	TGTGCCAGCACCTCGACAGCTTGGCACTACACCTTC	CASTSTAWHYTF
TRBV6-5	NA	NA	TRBJ2-7	TGTGCCATGCGCGCGCTCTACGAGCAGTACTTC	CAMRALYEQYF
TRBV15	once	TRBD1	TRBJ2-2	TGTGCCACCAGCAGACAGGGGGCTCACACCGGGGAGCTGTTTTTT	CATSRQGAHTGELFF
TRBV28	once	NA	TRBJ2-7	TGTGCCAGCAGTATCTTCGGGGGACGGAACTACGAGCAGTACTTC	CASSIFGGRNYEQYF
TRBV21-1	NA	NA	TRBJ1-2	TGTGCCAGCAGCACACCAGACAGGGGGCGTGACTATGGCTACACCTTC	CASSTPDRGRDYGYTF
TRBV25-1	NA	NA	TRBJ1-2	TGTGCCAGCAGTGCCCAAGGGGGGGACTATGGCTACACCTTC	CASSAQGGDYGYTF
TRBV6-5	NA	NA	TRBJ1-5	TGTGCCAGCAGTGACAGGTGGAGCAATCAGCCCCAGCATTTT	CASSDRWSNQPQHF
TRBV7-2	NA	NA	TRBJ1-5	TGTGCCAGCAGCTTCGACAGTGGCAATCAGCCCCAGCATTTT	CASSFDSGNQPQHF
TRBV7-8	NA	TRBD1	TRBJ2-2	TGTGCCAGCAGCTTTCAAAACAGGGGGAACACCGGGGAGCTGTTTTTT	CASSFQNRGNTGELFF
TRBV6-1	NA	NA	TRBJ1-2	TGTGCCAGCAGTGAACTCAGCTATGGCTACACCTTC	CASSELSYGYTF
TRBV6-5	once	NA	TRBJ1-2	TGTGCCAGCAGTTCCCCGGGCCCCCCCGATGGGGGCTACCCCTTC	CASSSPGPPDGGYPF
TRBV7-3	once	NA	TRBJ2-2	TGTGCCAGCAGCCACGCGGGGGCCACCGGGGAGCTGTTTTTT	CASSHAGATGELFF
TRBV7-2	once	TRBD1	TRBJ1-4	TGTGCCAGCAGCGGACAGACAGGGCTCCCTTCCAAACTGTTTTTT	CASSGQTGLPSKLFF
TRBV11-2	few	TRBD1	TRBJ1-3	TGTGCCAGCAGCTTAGTGACAGGGGCTGGAAACACCATATATTTT	CASSLVTGAGNTIYF
TRBV6-5	NA	TRBD1	TRBJ1-2	TGTGCCAGCAGGACAGGGTATGGCTACACCTTC	CASRTGYGYTF
TRBV5-1	NA	NA	TRBJ2-7	TGCGCCAGCAGGAGGACCGCACCGGGAGAGCAGTACTTC	CASRRTAPGEQYF
TRBV30	NA	NA	TRBJ2-5	TGTGCCTGGGGGACAAAATCAAAAGAGACCCAGTACTTC	CAWGTKSKETQYF
TRBV6-4	few	TRBD1	TRBJ1-2	TGTGCCAGCAGCATCGGGACAGGTTATGGCTACACCTTC	CASSIGTGYGYTF
TRBV4-1	NA	TRBD1	TRBJ1-1	TGCGCCAGCAGCCAACCCGGGACAGGGATGGAAACTGAAGCTTTCTTT	CASSQPGTGMETEAFF
TRBV18	NA	TRBD1	TRBJ2-7	TGTGCCAGCTCACCTATAGGGGACAGCCTGACCGAGCAGTACTTC	CASSPIGDSLTEQYF
TRBV2	NA	NA	TRBJ1-4	TGTGCCAGCACCACTACTGGAAAACTGTTTTTT	CASTTTGKLFF
TRBV29-1	NA	NA	TRBJ1-3	TGCAGCGTTGGTGAACAGGACGGAAACACCATATATTTT	CSVGEQDGNTIYF
TRBV6-1	NA	NA	TRBJ2-7	TGTGCCAGCACCAGGGGGGTCTACGAGCAGTACTTC	CASTRGVYEQYF
TRBV4-1	few	NA	TRBJ1-5	TGCGCCAGCAGCCAAGAGGGCAGTCAGTATAGCAATCAGCCCCAGCATTTT	CASSQEGSQYSNQPQHF
TRBV7-3	NA	TRBD1	TRBJ1-2	TGTGCCAGCAGCTTACATCAGGGGGCGATTGGCTACACCTTC	CASSLHQGAIGYTF
TRBV6-5	NA	NA	TRBJ2-2	TGTGCCAGCAGGCTAACTGCCGGGGAGCTGTTTTTT	CASRLTAGELFF
TRBV6-5	NA	TRBD1	TRBJ1-2	TGTGCCAGCAGTTGGGACAGGGGAAACTATGGCTACACCTTC	CASSWDRGNYGYTF
TRBV5-1	NA	NA	TRBJ2-3	TGCGCCAGCAGCTCCTACAGGGTCAGCACAGATACGCAGTATTTT	CASSSYRVSTDTQYF
TRBV19	NA	TRBD1	TRBJ1-2	TGTGCCAGTAGTGTAGGGGGCAACTATGGCTACACCTTC	CASSVGGNYGYTF
TRBV7-8	NA	NA	TRBJ2-7	TGTGCCAGCAGCTTATTCATCGGACAGGGCGGGGGCTACGAGCAGTACTTC	CASSLFIGQGGGYEQYF
TRBV2	few	TRBD1	TRBJ2-2	TGTGCCAGCAGCGTACAGGGGACCGGGGAGCTGTTTTTT	CASSVQGTGELFF
TRBV30	NA	NA	TRBJ1-1	TGTGCCTGGATAGTGCGGGGGAGCACTGAAGCTTTCTTT	CAWIVRGSTEAFF
TRBV14	NA	NA	TRBJ2-7	TGTGCCAGCAGCCTTCAGGGGTCCTACGAGCAGTACTTC	CASSLQGSYEQYF
TRBV7-6	NA	NA	TRBJ1-1	TGTGCCAGCAGCCTATACAGTGCCGAAGCTTTCTTT	CASSLYSAEAFF
TRBV11-2	NA	TRBD1	TRBJ2-6	TGTGCCAGCAGCTTAGTTGGTCCAGGGGGCTCTGGGTCCAACGTCCTGACTTTC	CASSLVGPGGSGSNVLTF